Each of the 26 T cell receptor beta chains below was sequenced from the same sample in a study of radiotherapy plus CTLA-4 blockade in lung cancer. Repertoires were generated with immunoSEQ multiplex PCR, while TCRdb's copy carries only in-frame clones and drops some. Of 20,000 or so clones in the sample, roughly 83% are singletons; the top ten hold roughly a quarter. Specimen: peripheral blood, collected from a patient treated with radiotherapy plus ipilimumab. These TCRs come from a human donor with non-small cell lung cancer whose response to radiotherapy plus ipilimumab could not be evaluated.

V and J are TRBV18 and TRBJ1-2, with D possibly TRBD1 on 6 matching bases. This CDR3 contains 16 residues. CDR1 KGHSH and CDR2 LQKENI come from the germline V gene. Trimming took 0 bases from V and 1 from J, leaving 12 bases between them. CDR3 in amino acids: CASSPPRGQGNYGYTF. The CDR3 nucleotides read TGTGCCAGCTCACCACCGCGGGGGCAGGGTAACTATGGCTACACCTTC.

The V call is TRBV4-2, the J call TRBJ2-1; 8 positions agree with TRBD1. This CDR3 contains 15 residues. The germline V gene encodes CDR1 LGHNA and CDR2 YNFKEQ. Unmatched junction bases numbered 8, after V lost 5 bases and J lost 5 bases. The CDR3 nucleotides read TGTGCCAGCAGCATCGGACAGGGCAGTCACAATGAGCAGTTCTTC. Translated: CASSIGQGSHNEQFF.

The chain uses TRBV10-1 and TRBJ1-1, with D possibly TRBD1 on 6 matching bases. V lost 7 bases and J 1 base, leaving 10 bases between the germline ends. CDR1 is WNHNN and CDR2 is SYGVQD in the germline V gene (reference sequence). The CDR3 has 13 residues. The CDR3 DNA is TGCGCCAGCAATGGACAGAAGAACACTGAAGCTTTCTTT. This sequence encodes CASNGQKNTEAFF.

CDR3 sequence (DNA): TGTGCCAGCAGTGGGCCGACAGGGGGCGCCGAGCAGTACTTC. Residues: CASSGPTGGAEQYF. V is TRBV6-1 and J is TRBJ2-7; 10 nucleotides agree with TRBD1. Trimming at V came to 4 bases and at J to 6 bases, leaving 6 bases not matched to a gene. The CDR3 runs 14 residues. CDR1 is MNHNS, CDR2 SASEGT, per germline.

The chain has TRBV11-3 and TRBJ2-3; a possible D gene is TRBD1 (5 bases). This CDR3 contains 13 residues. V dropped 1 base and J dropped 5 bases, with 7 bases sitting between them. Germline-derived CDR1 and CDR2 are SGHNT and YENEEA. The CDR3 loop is CASSLGRGDTQYF. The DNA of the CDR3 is TGTGCCAGCAGCTTAGGAAGGGGAGATACGCAGTATTTT.

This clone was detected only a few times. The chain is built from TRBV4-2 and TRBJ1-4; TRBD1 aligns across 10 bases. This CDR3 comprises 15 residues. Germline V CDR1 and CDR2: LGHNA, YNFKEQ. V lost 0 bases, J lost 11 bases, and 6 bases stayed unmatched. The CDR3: CASSQDLGQGRKLFF. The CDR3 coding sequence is TGTGCCAGCAGCCAAGATCTGGGACAGGGGAGGAAACTGTTTTTT.

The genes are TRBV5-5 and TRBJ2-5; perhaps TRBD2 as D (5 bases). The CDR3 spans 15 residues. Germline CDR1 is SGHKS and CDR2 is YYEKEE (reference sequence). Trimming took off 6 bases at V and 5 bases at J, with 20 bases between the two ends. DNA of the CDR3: TGTGCCAGCACCCACGCCGGCCACGGCGGGGAGACCCAGTACTTC. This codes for CASTHAGHGGETQYF.

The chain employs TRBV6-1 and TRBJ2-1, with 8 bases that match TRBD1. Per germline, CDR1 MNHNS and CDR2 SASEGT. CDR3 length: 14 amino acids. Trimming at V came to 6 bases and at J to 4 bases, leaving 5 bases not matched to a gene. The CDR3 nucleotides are TGTGCCAGCAGCCTGGACAGGGTTTACAATGAGCAGTTCTTC. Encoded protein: CASSLDRVYNEQFF.

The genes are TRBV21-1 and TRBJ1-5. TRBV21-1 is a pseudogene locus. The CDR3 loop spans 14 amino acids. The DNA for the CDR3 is TGTGCCAGCAGCTGGAAGCCGGGGAATCAGCCCCAGCATTTT. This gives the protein CASSWKPGNQPQHF.

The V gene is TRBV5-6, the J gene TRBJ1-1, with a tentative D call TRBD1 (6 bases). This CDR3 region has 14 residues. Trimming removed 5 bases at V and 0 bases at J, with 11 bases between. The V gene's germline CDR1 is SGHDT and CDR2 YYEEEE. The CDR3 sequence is CASRLQGLNTEAFF. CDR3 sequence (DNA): TGTGCCAGCAGACTACAGGGTCTGAACACTGAAGCTTTCTTT.

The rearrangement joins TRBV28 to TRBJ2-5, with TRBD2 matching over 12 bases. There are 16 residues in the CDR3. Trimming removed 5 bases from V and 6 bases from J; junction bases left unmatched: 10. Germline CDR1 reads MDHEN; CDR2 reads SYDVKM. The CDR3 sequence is CASSIRTSGEGKTQYF. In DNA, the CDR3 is TGTGCCAGCAGTATACGGACTAGCGGGGAGGGGAAGACCCAGTACTTC.

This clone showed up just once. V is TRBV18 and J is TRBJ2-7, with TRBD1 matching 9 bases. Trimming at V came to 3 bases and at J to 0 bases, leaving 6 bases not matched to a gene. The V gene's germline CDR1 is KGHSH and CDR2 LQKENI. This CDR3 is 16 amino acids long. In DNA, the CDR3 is TGTGCCAGCTCACCCCCGACAGGGGGAAGCTCCTACGAGCAGTACTTC. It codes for CASSPPTGGSSYEQYF. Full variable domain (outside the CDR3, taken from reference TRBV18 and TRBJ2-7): NAGVMQNPRHLVRRRGQEARLRCSPMKGHSHVYWYRQLPEEGLKFMVYLQKENIIDESGMPKERFSAEFPKEGPSILRIQQVVRGDSAAYFCASSPPTGGSSYEQYFGPGTRLTVT.

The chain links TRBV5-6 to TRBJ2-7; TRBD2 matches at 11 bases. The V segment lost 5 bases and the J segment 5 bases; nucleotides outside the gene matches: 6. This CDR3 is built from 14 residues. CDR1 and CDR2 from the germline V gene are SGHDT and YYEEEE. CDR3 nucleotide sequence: TGTGCCAGCAGTTTACTAGCGGGAGTTCACGAGCAGTACTTC. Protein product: CASSLLAGVHEQYF.

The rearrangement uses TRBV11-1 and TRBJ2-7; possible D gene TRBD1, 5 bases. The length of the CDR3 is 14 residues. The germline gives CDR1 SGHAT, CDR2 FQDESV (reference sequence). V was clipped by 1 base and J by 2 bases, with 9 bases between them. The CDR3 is CASSLDLGPYEQYF. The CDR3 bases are TGTGCCAGCAGCTTAGACCTGGGGCCCTACGAGCAGTACTTC.

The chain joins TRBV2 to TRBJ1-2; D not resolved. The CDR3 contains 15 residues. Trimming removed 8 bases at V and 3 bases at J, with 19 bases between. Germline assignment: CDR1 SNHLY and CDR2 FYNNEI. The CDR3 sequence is CASRPTYGVDYGYTF. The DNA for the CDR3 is TGTGCCAGCCGACCGACCTACGGGGTAGACTATGGCTACACCTTC.

DNA of the CDR3: TGTGCCAGCGTTTACACCCCCGGGGCAGGGGGCGAAGGAATATCTGGAAACACCATATATTTT. Translated, it gives CASVYTPGAGGEGISGNTIYF. The chain has TRBV28 and TRBJ1-3; 8 nucleotides align to TRBD1. V was pared by 8 bases and J by 1 base, with 25 bases of the junction left unmatched. This CDR3 has 21 residues. CDR1 is MDHEN, CDR2 SYDVKM, per germline.

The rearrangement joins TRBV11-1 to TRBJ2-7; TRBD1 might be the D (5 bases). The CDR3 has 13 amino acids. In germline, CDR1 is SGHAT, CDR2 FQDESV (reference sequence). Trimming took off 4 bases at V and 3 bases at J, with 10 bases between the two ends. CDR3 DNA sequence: TGTGCCAGCAGCTCGACAGATCACTACGAGCAGTACTTC. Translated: CASSSTDHYEQYF. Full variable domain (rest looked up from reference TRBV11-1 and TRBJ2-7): EAEVAQSPRYKITEKSQAVAFWCDPISGHATLYWYRQILGQGPELLVQFQDESVVDDSQLPKDRFSAERLKGVDSTLKIQPAELGDSAMYLCASSSTDHYEQYFGPGTRLTVT.

The DNA of the CDR3 is TGCAGCGTGGGGGGAGGGGGACAAGAGACCCAGTACTTC. Protein: CSVGGGGQETQYF. The rearrangement uses TRBV29-1 and TRBJ2-5; TRBD2 might be the D (7 bases). The CDR3 runs to 13 residues. CDR1 is SQVTM and CDR2 is ANQGSEA in the germline V gene. V was trimmed by 6 bases and J by 2 bases, leaving 13 bases between them.

The CDR3 loop is CASKLGGGPDTQYF. CDR3 nucleotides: TGTGCCAGCAAACTAGGGGGGGGCCCAGATACGCAGTATTTT. The chain recombines TRBV2 with TRBJ2-3; D is possibly TRBD2 (7 bases). Germline values: CDR1 SNHLY, CDR2 FYNNEI. Trimming left V 7 bases short and J 4 bases short, with 15 bases between. The CDR3 is 14 amino acids.

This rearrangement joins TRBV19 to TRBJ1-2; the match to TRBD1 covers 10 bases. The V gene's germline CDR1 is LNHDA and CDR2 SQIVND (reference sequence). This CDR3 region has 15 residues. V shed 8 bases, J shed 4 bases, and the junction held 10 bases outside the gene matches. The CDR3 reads CASQATGGYFYGYTF. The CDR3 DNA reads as TGTGCCAGTCAGGCGACAGGGGGCTATTTCTATGGCTACACCTTC.

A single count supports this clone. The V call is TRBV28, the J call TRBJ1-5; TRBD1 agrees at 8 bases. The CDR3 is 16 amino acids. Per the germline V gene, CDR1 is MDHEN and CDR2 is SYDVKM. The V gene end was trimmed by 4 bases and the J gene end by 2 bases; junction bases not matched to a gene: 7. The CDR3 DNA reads TGTGCCAGCAGTTCCGGACAGGGCGCGGGCAATCAGCCCCAGCATTTT. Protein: CASSSGQGAGNQPQHF.

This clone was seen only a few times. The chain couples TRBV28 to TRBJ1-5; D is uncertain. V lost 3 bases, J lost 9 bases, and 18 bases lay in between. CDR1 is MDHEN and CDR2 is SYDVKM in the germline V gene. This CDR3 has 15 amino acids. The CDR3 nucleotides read TGTGCCAGCAGTTTTCCGCCCGGCGGGGATTCGCCCCAGCATTTT. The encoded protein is CASSFPPGGDSPQHF.

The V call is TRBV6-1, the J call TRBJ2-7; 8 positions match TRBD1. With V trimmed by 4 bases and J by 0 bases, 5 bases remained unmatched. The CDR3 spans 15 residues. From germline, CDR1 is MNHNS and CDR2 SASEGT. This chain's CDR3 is CASSGLTGGSYEQYF. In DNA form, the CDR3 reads TGTGCCAGCAGTGGCCTCACAGGGGGCTCCTACGAGCAGTACTTC.

The CDR3 loop reads CASSPFSNQGNQPQHF. The CDR3 DNA reads TGTGCCAGCTCACCGTTTTCTAACCAAGGCAATCAGCCCCAGCATTTT. The chain is built from TRBV18 and TRBJ1-5; D unclear. Trimming pared 3 bases from V and 2 bases from J, leaving 14 bases between. The CDR3 consists of 16 residues. From germline, CDR1 is KGHSH and CDR2 LQKENI.

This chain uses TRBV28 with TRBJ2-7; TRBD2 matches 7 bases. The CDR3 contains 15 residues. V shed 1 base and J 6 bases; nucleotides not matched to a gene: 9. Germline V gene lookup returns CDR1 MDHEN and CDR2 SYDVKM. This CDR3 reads CASSLSGGYSAEQYF. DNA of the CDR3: TGTGCCAGCAGTTTATCGGGGGGTTATTCTGCCGAGCAGTACTTC.

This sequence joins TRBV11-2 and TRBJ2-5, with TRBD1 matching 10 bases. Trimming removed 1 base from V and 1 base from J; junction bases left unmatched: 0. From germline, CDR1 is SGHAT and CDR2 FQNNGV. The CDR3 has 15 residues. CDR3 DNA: TGTGCCAGCAGCTTAGGGACAGGGGGCCAAGAGACCCAGTACTTC. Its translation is CASSLGTGGQETQYF. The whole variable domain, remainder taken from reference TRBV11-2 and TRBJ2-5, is EAGVAQSPRYKIIEKRQSVAFWCNPISGHATLYWYQQILGQGPKLLIQFQNNGVVDDSQLPKDRFSAERLKGVDSTLKIQPAKLEDSAVYLCASSLGTGGQETQYFGPGTRLLVL.